This T cell receptor (beta chain) was captured by sequencing in a study of response to subunit inactivated influenza vaccine. TCRdb fed the RT-PCR reads into MiXCR, producing one record per CDR3 protein. The sample lists about half a million distinct CDR3 sequences, roughly 11% seen once, with approximately 12% in the top ten. This clonotype was found many times. Germline V gene sequence: CDR1 SQVTM, CDR2 ANQGSEA. V dropped 3 bases and J dropped 5 bases, with 16 bases sitting between them. This CDR3 is 14 amino acids long. This sequence originates from a man aged 45-65 years who received an inactivated influenza vaccine. The chain uses TRBV29-1 and TRBJ2-5; D might be TRBD2 (6 bases). Material: PBMCs from blood, obtained roughly 46 days after vaccination. CDR3 amino acids: CSVDLASGGETQYF. In DNA, the CDR3 is TGCAGCGTTGATTTGGCCTCCGGAGGGGAGACCCAGTACTTC.